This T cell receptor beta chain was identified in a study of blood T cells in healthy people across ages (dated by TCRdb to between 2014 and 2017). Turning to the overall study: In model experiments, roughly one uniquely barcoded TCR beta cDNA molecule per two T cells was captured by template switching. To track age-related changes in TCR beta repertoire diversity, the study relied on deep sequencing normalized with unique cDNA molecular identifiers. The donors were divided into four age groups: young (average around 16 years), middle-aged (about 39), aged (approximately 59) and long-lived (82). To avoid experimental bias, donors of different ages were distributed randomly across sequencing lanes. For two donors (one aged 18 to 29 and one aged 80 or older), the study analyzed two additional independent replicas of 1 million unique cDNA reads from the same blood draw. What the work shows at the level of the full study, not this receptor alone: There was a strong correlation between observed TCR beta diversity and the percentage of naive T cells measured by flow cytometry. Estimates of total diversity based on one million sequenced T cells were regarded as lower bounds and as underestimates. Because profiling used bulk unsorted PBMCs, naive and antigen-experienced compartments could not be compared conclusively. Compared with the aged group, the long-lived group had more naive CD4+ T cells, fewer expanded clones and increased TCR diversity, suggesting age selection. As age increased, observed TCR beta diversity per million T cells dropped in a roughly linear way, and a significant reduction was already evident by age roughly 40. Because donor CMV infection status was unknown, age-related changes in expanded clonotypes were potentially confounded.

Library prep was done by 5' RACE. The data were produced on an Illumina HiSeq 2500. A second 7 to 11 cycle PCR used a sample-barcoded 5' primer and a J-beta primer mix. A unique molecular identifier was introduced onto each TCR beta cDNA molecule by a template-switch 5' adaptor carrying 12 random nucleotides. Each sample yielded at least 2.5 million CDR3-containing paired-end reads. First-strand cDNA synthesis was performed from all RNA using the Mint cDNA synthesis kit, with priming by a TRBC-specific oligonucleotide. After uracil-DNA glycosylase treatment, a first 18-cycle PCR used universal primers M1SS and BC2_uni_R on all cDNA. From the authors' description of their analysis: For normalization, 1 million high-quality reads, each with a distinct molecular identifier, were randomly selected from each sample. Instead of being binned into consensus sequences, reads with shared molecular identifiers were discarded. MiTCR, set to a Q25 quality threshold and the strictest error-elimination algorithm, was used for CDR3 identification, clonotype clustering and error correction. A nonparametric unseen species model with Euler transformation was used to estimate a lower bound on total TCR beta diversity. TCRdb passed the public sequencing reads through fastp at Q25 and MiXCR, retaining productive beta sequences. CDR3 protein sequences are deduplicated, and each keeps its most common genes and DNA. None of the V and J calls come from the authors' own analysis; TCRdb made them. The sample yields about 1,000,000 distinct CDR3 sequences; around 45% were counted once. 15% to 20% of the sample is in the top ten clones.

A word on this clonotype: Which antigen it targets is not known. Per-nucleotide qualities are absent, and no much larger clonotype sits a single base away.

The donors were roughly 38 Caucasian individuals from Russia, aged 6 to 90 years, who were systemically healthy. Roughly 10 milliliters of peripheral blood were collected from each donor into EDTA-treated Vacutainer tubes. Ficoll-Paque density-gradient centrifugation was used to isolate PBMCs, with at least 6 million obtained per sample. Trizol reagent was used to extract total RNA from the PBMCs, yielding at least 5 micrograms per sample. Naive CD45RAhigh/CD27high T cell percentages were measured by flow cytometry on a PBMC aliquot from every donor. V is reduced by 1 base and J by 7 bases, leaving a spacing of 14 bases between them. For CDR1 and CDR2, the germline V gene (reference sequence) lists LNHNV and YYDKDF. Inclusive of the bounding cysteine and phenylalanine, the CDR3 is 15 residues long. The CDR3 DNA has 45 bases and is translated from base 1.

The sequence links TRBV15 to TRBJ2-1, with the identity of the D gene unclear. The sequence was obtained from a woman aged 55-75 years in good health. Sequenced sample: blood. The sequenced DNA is TGTGCCACCAGCAGAGTCGCAGGTCCCTCGAATGAGCAGTTCTTC. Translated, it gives CATSRVAGPSNEQFF.